This is a list of T cell receptor beta chains from one sample in a study of glioma-infiltrating T cells after dendritic cell vaccination. Profiled with immunoSEQ multiplex PCR; TCRdb holds only in-frame clones, not every one. The top ten hold 7.5% to 8.5% of the sample, which has 85,000 or so clones, 85% seen once. The sample in question was blood, obtained after dendritic cell vaccination. The receptors were sampled from a human donor with glioblastoma. Each CDR3 is given with its conserved first and last residue. Fields, in order: V gene, J gene, clone size, D gene, CDR3 protein, CDR3 DNA. The D gene is left open where the match is weak. Size is stated for part of the rows, as once, few or many counts, or as a class when the clone is expanded.

>TRBV7-2|TRBJ1-5|few|NA
CASSTGGRNNQPQHF
TGTGCCAGCAGCACGGGAGGACGGAACAATCAGCCCCAGCATTTT
>TRBV5-1|TRBJ2-3|NA|TRBD2
CASSPGLAGDTQYF
TGCGCCAGCAGCCCGGGACTAGCGGGGGATACGCAGTATTTT
>TRBV7-2|TRBJ2-5|NA|NA
CASSLALTGGTQYF
TGTGCCAGCAGCTTAGCGTTGACCGGCGGGACCCAGTACTTC
>TRBV7-9|TRBJ1-3|NA|TRBD1
CASSLLPGQKTGNTIYF
TGTGCCAGCAGCTTACTCCCGGGACAGAAGACTGGAAACACCATATATTTT
>TRBV5-6|TRBJ2-2|NA|TRBD1
CASSLGNRGKGGELFF
TGTGCCAGCAGCTTGGGCAACAGGGGAAAGGGCGGGGAGCTGTTTTTT
>TRBV5-4|TRBJ2-1|NA|NA
CASTAGVDEQFF
TGTGCCAGCACCGCAGGGGTAGATGAGCAGTTCTTC
>TRBV10-1|TRBJ2-7|NA|NA
CASTVRGKHEQYF
TGCGCCAGCACCGTTAGAGGAAAACACGAGCAGTACTTC
>TRBV28|TRBJ2-1|NA|TRBD2
CASSRGGASGYNEQFF
TGTGCCAGCAGCCGAGGTGGCGCTAGCGGCTACAATGAGCAGTTCTTC
>TRBV12-5|TRBJ2-2|NA|NA
CASGLEEGIGELFF
TGTGCTAGTGGTTTGGAAGAGGGAATCGGGGAGCTGTTTTTT
>TRBV29-1|TRBJ2-7|NA|TRBD1
CSVGGQALSYEQYF
TGCAGCGTTGGGGGACAGGCCCTTTCCTACGAGCAGTACTTC
>TRBV5-6|TRBJ1-1|NA|TRBD1
CASSLTGQGAVNTEAFF
TGTGCCAGCAGCTTGACGGGACAGGGGGCGGTGAACACTGAAGCTTTCTTT
>TRBV9|TRBJ2-1|NA|TRBD1
CASSPRQGAFNEQFF
TGTGCCAGCAGCCCGAGACAGGGGGCCTTCAATGAGCAGTTCTTC
>TRBV5-4|TRBJ1-2|NA|TRBD1
CASSLVLGTAIGGYTF
TGTGCCAGCAGCTTGGTCCTCGGGACAGCCATAGGTGGCTACACCTTC
>TRBV5-1|TRBJ2-2|once|TRBD1
CASSLRPGQGVGELFF
TGCGCCAGCAGCTTGAGGCCTGGACAGGGTGTCGGGGAGCTGTTTTTT
>TRBV11-3|TRBJ2-3|NA|TRBD2
CASSPRTSGGGTDTQYF
TGTGCCAGCAGCCCGCGTACTAGCGGGGGGGGCACAGATACGCAGTATTTT
>TRBV18|TRBJ1-2|NA|TRBD1
CASSPTGDYGYTF
TGTGCCAGCTCACCCACAGGGGACTATGGCTACACCTTC
>TRBV6-6|TRBJ2-1|once|TRBD2
CASSNLAGAWDEQFF
TGTGCCAGCAGTAACCTAGCGGGGGCTTGGGATGAGCAGTTCTTC
>TRBV9|TRBJ2-1|few|TRBD2
CASSERVGGTYNEQFF
TGTGCCAGCAGCGAGAGGGTGGGAGGGACCTACAATGAGCAGTTCTTC
>TRBV5-1|TRBJ1-2|few|NA
CASSLGSSYGYTF
TGCGCCAGCAGCCTCGGGTCCTCATATGGCTACACCTTC
>TRBV7-6|TRBJ2-1|NA|TRBD1
CASSNRQGPKEQFF
TGTGCCAGCAGCAACCGACAGGGCCCGAAGGAGCAGTTCTTC
>TRBV15|TRBJ1-1|NA|TRBD1
CATSRERDRGTNTEAFF
TGTGCCACCAGCAGAGAAAGGGACAGGGGGACGAACACTGAAGCTTTCTTT
>TRBV12-1|TRBJ1-5|few|NA
CASSFVVQDNQPQHF
TGTGCCAGCAGCTTTGTCGTCCAGGACAATCAGCCCCAGCATTTT
>TRBV4-2|TRBJ2-7|NA|TRBD2
CASSQGSSGTYEQYF
TGTGCCAGCAGCCAAGGATCTAGCGGAACCTACGAGCAGTACTTC
>TRBV5-4|TRBJ1-4|NA|TRBD1
CASSLTGANEKLFF
TGTGCCAGCAGCTTGACAGGGGCGAATGAAAAACTGTTTTTT